These 13 T cell receptor beta chains were all obtained from the same sample, sequenced in a study of T cells expressing NK-cell markers. Each CDR3 protein gets one entry in TCRdb, which reprocessed the 5' RACE reads and gives no DNA. Its clone listing holds hundreds of thousands of distinct CDR3 sequences. Sequenced sample: blood T cells: a sorted CD56 or NKG2C T cell subset, CD4+ or CD8+ T cells, or bulk PBMC T cells (not recorded which). The receptors come from a young man in good health.

This sequence joins TRBV7-2 and TRBJ2-1; TCRdb reports TRBD2, a call that lacks DNA to check it against. The CDR3 runs 14 residues. The germline V gene has CDR1 SGHTA and CDR2 FQGNSA. The CDR3 here is CASSLAAKALMQFF.

The chain recombines TRBV5-1 with TRBJ2-5; TCRdb reports TRBD1, a call that lacks DNA to check it against. The CDR3 extends over 13 amino acids. CDR1 is SGHRS and CDR2 is YFSETQ in the germline V gene. The CDR3 protein is CASKAALGETQYF.

The V gene is TRBV7-9, the J gene TRBJ2-7. Per the germline V gene, CDR1 is SEHNR and CDR2 is FQNEAQ (reference sequence). The CDR3 is made up of 11 amino acids. The CDR3 loop reads CASSLKGQKDF.

This chain joins TRBV6-5 and TRBJ2-5; TCRdb gives TRBD1 as the D gene, but with no DNA this cannot be confirmed. The germline V gene encodes CDR1 MNHEY and CDR2 SVGAGI. This CDR3 spans 14 amino acids. The CDR3 is CASSYVLGGETQYF.

The chain uses TRBV20-1 and TRBJ1-6; TCRdb gives TRBD1 as the D gene, but with no DNA this cannot be confirmed. Looked up from germline, CDR1 is DFQATT and CDR2 is SNEGSKA (reference sequence). The CDR3 has 13 residues. The CDR3 is CSVTTGENSPLHF.

This chain uses TRBV5-1 with TRBJ2-5; TCRdb outputs TRBD2, but without DNA this stays unchecked. CDR3 length equals 19 residues. The germline V gene encodes CDR1 SGHRS and CDR2 YFSETQ. The CDR3 is CASSPGLADVGSRQETQYF.

The rearrangement joins TRBV7-9 to TRBJ1-1; the D call from TCRdb, TRBD1, cannot be confirmed without DNA. The CDR3 extends over 15 amino acids. CDR1 and CDR2 from the germline V gene are SEHNR and FQNEAQ (reference sequence). This CDR3 reads CASSLAGGARTEAFF. The whole variable domain, filled in from reference TRBV7-9 and TRBJ1-1, reads DTGVSQNPRHKITKRGQNVTFRCDPISEHNRLYWYRQTLGQGPEFLTYFQNEAQLEKSRLLSDRFSAERPKGSFSTLEIQRTEQGDSAMYLCASSLAGGARTEAFFGQGTRLTVV.

The chain couples TRBV3-1 to TRBJ2-4; TCRdb proposes TRBD1, but this gene call is untestable without DNA. Germline V gene sequence: CDR1 LGHDT, CDR2 YNNKEL (reference sequence). This CDR3 is built from 16 residues. The chain's CDR3 is CASSRGQGFGKNIQYF.

The chain employs TRBV6-4 and TRBJ2-3. The CDR3 is 15 residues long. Germline V lookup: CDR1 MRHNA, CDR2 SNTAGT. CDR3 protein: CASSDFAASTDTQYF.

This chain connects TRBV5-1 to TRBJ1-1; the TRBD1 assignment by TCRdb is unverifiable without DNA. CDR3 length: 17 residues. Germline V lookup: CDR1 SGHRS, CDR2 YFSETQ. CDR3 region: CASSFRDVSYMNTEAFF. Full variable domain (missing parts from reference TRBV5-1 and TRBJ1-1): KAGVTQTPRYLIKTRGQQVTLSCSPISGHRSVSWYQQTPGQGLQFLFEYFSETQRNKGNFPGRFSGRQFSNSRSEMNVSTLELGDSALYLCASSFRDVSYMNTEAFFGQGTRLTVV.

The genes are TRBV5-1 and TRBJ2-1; TCRdb gives TRBD2 as the D gene, but with no DNA this cannot be confirmed. The CDR3 is made up of 16 amino acids. CDR1 and CDR2 (germline): SGHRS, YFSETQ. The CDR3 here is CASTQSILAERDEQFF.

CDR3: CASSFRGEQIETQYF. The chain has TRBV13 and TRBJ2-5. The CDR3 totals 15 residues. Germline V gives CDR1 PRHDT, CDR2 FYEKMQ (reference sequence).

J is TRBJ2-1 and V is TRBV28; no DNA is available, so the TRBD2 call from TCRdb remains unchecked. The CDR3 runs to 16 residues. In germline, CDR1 is MDHEN, CDR2 SYDVKM. The CDR3 here is CASSYELQTSANEQFF.